The T cell receptor beta chain under discussion was sequenced for a study of blood T cells in healthy people across ages. The CDR3 loop spans 15 amino acids. V was clipped by 4 bases and J by 8 bases, with 20 bases between them. The germline V gene has CDR1 MDHEN and CDR2 SYDVKM. Of note for this clonotype: Its target is unknown.

Regarding the study as a whole: Unsorted PBMC material precluded a definitive naive versus antigen-experienced comparison. Long-lived and aged donors differed, with more naive CD4+ cells and higher diversity in the long-lived.

Roughly 10 milliliters of peripheral blood were drawn from each donor. Next came a second PCR, run for roughly 7 to 12 cycles, which used a sample-barcoded 5' primer along with a J-beta primer mix. Each sample yielded at least 2.5 million CDR3-containing paired-end reads. Using its own MiXCR run on the 5' RACE reads, TCRdb lists one record per CDR3 protein. The sample shows around 1,500,000 distinct CDR3 sequences, about 28% of them seen only once. The chain links TRBV28 to TRBJ1-2; D might be TRBD1 (6 bases). The TCR sequence derives from a woman aged 25 to 39 in good health. The sequenced material came from blood. The CDR3 DNA follows: TGTGCCAGCAGTTCCCCACGGACAGTTCTGAGGGGCTACACCTTC. Amino acids: CASSSPRTVLRGYTF.